The 15 T cell receptor beta chains presented below share a single source sample, sequenced in a study of blood T cell repertoires in COVID-19. The data were produced by immunoSEQ multiplex PCR, yet TCRdb's version contains in-frame clones alone and is incomplete. The sample contains fewer than 200,000 clones, around 67% of which appear only once. Sequenced sample: peripheral blood. Every receptor here comes from a woman of 80 years or more with acute or convalescent COVID-19.

Only one count was recorded for this clone. The chain combines TRBV5-1 with TRBJ2-2, with 9 bases matching TRBD2. With 4 bases clipped from V and 7 bases from J, the junction kept 8 bases outside the gene matches. The germline gives CDR1 SGHRS, CDR2 YFSETQ. The CDR3 totals 15 residues. CDR3 residues: CASSVPGLAGGELFF. The CDR3 bases are TGCGCCAGCAGCGTGCCGGGACTAGCTGGCGGGGAGCTGTTTTTT.

The chain joins TRBV28 to TRBJ1-1, with D perhaps matching TRBD1 (6 bases). The CDR3 consists of 14 residues. The V end lost 6 bases, the J end lost 4 bases, and 15 bases lay between the germline ends. The germline gives CDR1 MDHEN, CDR2 SYDVKM. The CDR3 loop reads CASSYPGGGTEAFF. CDR3 coding DNA: TGTGCCAGCAGCTATCCGGGAGGGGGCACTGAAGCTTTCTTT.

The CDR3 spells CASGGQVPYEQYF. DNA of the CDR3: TGTGCCAGCGGGGGACAGGTTCCTTACGAGCAGTACTTC. The chain joins TRBV2 to TRBJ2-7, with 8 bases aligning to TRBD1. Germline V CDR1 and CDR2: SNHLY, FYNNEI. The length of the CDR3 is 13 residues. Germline trimming cut 8 bases from V and 4 bases from J; bases unmatched to any gene: 7.

The gene calls are TRBV19 and TRBJ1-5, with 7 bases fitting TRBD1. Germline CDR1 reads LNHDA; CDR2 reads SQIVND (reference sequence). This CDR3 spans 16 amino acids. V lost 10 bases to trimming and J lost 0 bases; unmatched junction nucleotides: 12. The CDR3 reads CATSSRGITSNQPQHF. The CDR3, as DNA: TGTGCCACGTCGTCCAGGGGGATAACTAGCAATCAGCCCCAGCATTTT.

This chain joins TRBV7-8 and TRBJ2-1; TRBD2 matches 13 bases. Germline V gives CDR1 SGHVS, CDR2 FQNEAQ. With V trimmed by 5 bases and J by 3 bases, 10 bases remained unmatched. CDR3 length: 18 residues. The DNA of the CDR3 is TGTGCCAGCAGCCGACGCCGGACTAGCGGGAGAGTCTACAATGAGCAGTTCTTC. The encoded protein is CASSRRRTSGRVYNEQFF.

The rearrangement joins TRBV11-2 to TRBJ2-1; TRBD2 aligns across 9 bases. The CDR3 runs 15 residues. V shed 0 bases and J 10 bases; nucleotides not matched to a gene: 7. Germline V gene sequence: CDR1 SGHAT, CDR2 FQNNGV. The CDR3 loop reads CASSLDWQGTSEQFF. CDR3 nucleotides: TGTGCCAGCAGCTTAGATTGGCAGGGGACTAGCGAGCAGTTCTTC.

The chain has TRBV30 and TRBJ1-4; 9 bases line up with TRBD1. V lost 5 bases, J lost 8 bases, and 6 bases stayed unmatched. Per the germline V gene, CDR1 is GTSNPN and CDR2 is SVGIG (reference sequence). The CDR3 covers 13 residues. The CDR3 loop is CAWSGTGTEKLFF. DNA of the CDR3: TGTGCCTGGTCCGGGACAGGGACCGAAAAACTGTTTTTT.

This chain links TRBV5-4 with TRBJ2-1; 12 nucleotides line up with TRBD2. Germline trimming cut 6 bases from V and 12 bases from J; bases unmatched to any gene: 7. CDR1 is SGHNT, CDR2 YYREEE, per germline (reference sequence). The CDR3 contains 13 residues. CDR3 region: CASTLTSGGTQFF. CDR3 DNA sequence: TGTGCCAGCACCTTAACTAGCGGGGGGACGCAGTTCTTC.

The chain uses TRBV18 and TRBJ1-6; 11 bases map to TRBD1. Per germline, CDR1 KGHSH and CDR2 LQKENI. V was clipped by 4 bases and J by 10 bases; unmatched bases: 15. The CDR3 is 18 residues long. The CDR3, as DNA: TGTGCCAGCTCACTTGGACAGGGGGCGCTTTGGCGAGAATCACCCCTCCACTTT. Translation: CASSLGQGALWRESPLHF.

The V gene is TRBV6-6, the J gene TRBJ2-1; 11 bases line up with TRBD2. CDR3 size: 14 residues. J gave up 6 bases and V 4 bases, and 2 bases lay outside the gene matches. CDR1 MNHNY and CDR2 SVGAGI come from the germline V gene (reference sequence). In DNA, the CDR3 is TGTGCCAGCAGTTTAGCGGGAGGGAGCAATGAGCAGTTCTTC. Translated: CASSLAGGSNEQFF.

V gene TRBV30 combines with J gene TRBJ2-6; 9 bases align to TRBD1. Looked up from germline, CDR1 is GTSNPN and CDR2 is SVGIG (reference sequence). Trimming at V came to 5 bases and at J to 0 bases, leaving 11 bases not matched to a gene. This CDR3 has 18 amino acids. The CDR3 region is CAWSFSGTGRSGANVLTF. The CDR3 nucleotides are TGTGCCTGGTCCTTCTCCGGGACAGGGCGCTCTGGGGCCAACGTCCTGACTTTC.

V and J are TRBV27 and TRBJ1-3; D not resolved. The germline CDR1 and CDR2 sequences are MNHEY and SMNVEV (reference sequence). Trimming left V 2 bases short and J 2 bases short, with 16 bases between. This CDR3 has 17 residues. CDR3 region: CASSLDGRRGAGNTIYF. CDR3 in DNA: TGTGCCAGCAGTTTAGATGGCCGCCGCGGGGCTGGAAACACCATATATTTT.

V usage is TRBV5-4 and J usage is TRBJ2-1; TRBD2 agrees at 14 bases. Germline CDR1 SGHNT, CDR2 YYREEE (reference sequence). After removal of 2 bases from V and 9 bases from J, the junction contained 7 bases not matched to a gene. The CDR3 runs 16 residues. CDR3 nucleotides: TGTGCCAGCAGCTTACCGGGACTAGCGGGAGCAAGTGAGCAGTTCTTC. Translated: CASSLPGLAGASEQFF.

The chain combines TRBV19 with TRBJ2-3; 8 nucleotides align to TRBD2. The CDR3 is 14 residues long. The J segment lost 2 bases and the V segment lost 5 bases, leaving 3 bases of the junction unmatched. Germline CDR1 and CDR2: LNHDA and SQIVND (reference sequence). The CDR3 nucleotides are TGTGCCAGTAGTCGGGGGGGGTCCACAGATACGCAGTATTTT. Translation gives CASSRGGSTDTQYF.

The rearrangement links TRBV29-1 to TRBJ2-5; 8 bases line up with TRBD1. The ends lost 5 bases at V and 5 bases at J; junction bases unmatched: 7. Germline V CDR1 and CDR2: SQVTM, ANQGSEA. The CDR3 spans 13 residues. CDR3 DNA: TGCAGCGTTTGGCAGGGGGCCCCGGAGACCCAGTACTTC. The encoded protein is CSVWQGAPETQYF.